The TCR beta chain described here comes from a study of T cell changes during pregnancy in multiple sclerosis. Looked up from germline, CDR1 is SEHNR and CDR2 is FQNEAQ (reference sequence). The germline V and J ends were trimmed by 5 bases and 0 bases, with 10 bases remaining between them. The CDR3 runs to 14 residues. Method: immunoSEQ multiplex PCR; TCRdb's copy keeps in-frame clones and lacks some. The profile shows about 100,000 clones, around 92% of them singletons. The source is a female donor with multiple sclerosis, enrolled in a pregnancy study. The chain uses TRBV7-9 and TRBJ2-5; maybe TRBD2 (5 bases). The sample here was peripheral blood, taken in the second trimester of pregnancy. The CDR3 DNA follows: TGTGCCAGCAGCCCCATCGGGGACCAAGAGACCCAGTACTTC. Residues: CASSPIGDQETQYF.